The entry below gives a single T cell receptor beta chain sequence along with its context. As yet, its antigen is unknown. Other nucleotide sequences from this sample produce the same CDR3. The method was immunoSEQ multiplex PCR; TCRdb's version includes in-frame clones alone and lacks a portion of them. The table records roughly 2,000,000 clones, around 93% of them present only once. These data are taken from a study of shared clonotypes between healthy human individuals. Study-level information: Each donor contributed plates that comprised three CD4 naive, three CD4 memory, two CD8 naive and one CD8 memory.

Study findings and constraints: Despite large depth, sorted-subset datasets appeared incompletely sequenced. What limited the represented genetic and exposure-history diversity was the small number of donors.

CD8 cells classed as naive were CD45RO-negative and positively selected for CCR7, excluding terminally differentiated effector memory CD45RA+ cells. The sequenced sample was naive CD8+ T cells from PBMCs. This clonotype was obtained from a man aged 18 to 30 in good health. Some clones in this sample may be carry-over from other donors' samples.

The CDR3 sequence: CASSLRGASTDTQYF. CDR3 DNA: TGTGCCAGCAGTTTACGCGGAGCTAGCACAGATACGCAGTATTTT. The chain joins TRBV27 to TRBJ2-3; D is undetermined. V lost 2 bases to trimming and J lost 0 bases, with 9 bases between them. From germline, CDR1 is MNHEY and CDR2 SMNVEV (reference sequence). CDR3 size: 15 residues.